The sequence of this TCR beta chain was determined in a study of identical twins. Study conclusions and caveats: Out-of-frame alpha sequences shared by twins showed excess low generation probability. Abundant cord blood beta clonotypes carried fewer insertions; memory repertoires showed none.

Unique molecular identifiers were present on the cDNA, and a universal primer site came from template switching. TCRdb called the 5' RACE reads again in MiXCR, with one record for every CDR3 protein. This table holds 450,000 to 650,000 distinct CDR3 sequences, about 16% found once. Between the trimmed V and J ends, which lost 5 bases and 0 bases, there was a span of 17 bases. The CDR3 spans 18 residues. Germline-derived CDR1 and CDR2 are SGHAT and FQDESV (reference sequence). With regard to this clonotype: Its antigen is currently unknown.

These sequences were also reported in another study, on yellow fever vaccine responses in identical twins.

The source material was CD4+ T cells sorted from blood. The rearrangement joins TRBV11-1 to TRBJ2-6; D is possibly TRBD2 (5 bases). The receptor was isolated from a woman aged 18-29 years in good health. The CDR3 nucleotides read TGTGCCAGCAGCAAGGACTCCTACCTAATCTCTGGGGCCAACGTCCTGACTTTC. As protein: CASSKDSYLISGANVLTF.